The rows below give T cell receptor beta chains drawn from one sample of a study of OX40 agonist ivuxolimab in advanced cancers. The data were produced by immunoSEQ multiplex PCR, yet TCRdb's version contains in-frame clones alone and is incomplete. This repertoire shows around 64,000 clones, about four fifths found once; its top ten account for approximately 5.2%. Sequenced material: CD4+ or CD8+ T cells sorted from blood, taken in a trial of the OX40 agonist ivuxolimab. Receptors were obtained from an adult with an advanced solid tumor such as melanoma, head and neck, liver or kidney cancer. Each CDR3 is given with its conserved first and last residue. The D gene is left open where the match is weak. Only part of the rows carry a size: once, few, many, or a class if the clone is expanded.

clone_size: -; cdr3_length: 14; v_call: TRBV7-8; d_call: -; j_call: TRBJ1-5; cdr3_aa: CASSSRWGDQPQHF; cdr3_nt: TGTGCCAGCAGCTCCCGATGGGGCGATCAGCCCCAGCATTTT
clone_size: -; cdr3_length: 15; v_call: TRBV7-2; d_call: TRBD2; j_call: TRBJ2-3; cdr3_aa: CASSVLATGTDTQYF; cdr3_nt: TGTGCCAGCAGCGTACTAGCGACTGGCACAGATACGCAGTATTTT
clone_size: -; cdr3_length: 15; v_call: TRBV6-5; d_call: TRBD1; j_call: TRBJ2-7; cdr3_aa: CASSYLIRGTYEQYF; cdr3_nt: TGTGCCAGCAGTTATCTTATCAGGGGGACCTACGAGCAGTACTTC
clone_size: -; cdr3_length: 15; v_call: TRBV18; d_call: TRBD2; j_call: TRBJ2-1; cdr3_aa: CASSLGLAGTLEQFF; cdr3_nt: TGTGCCAGCTCACTTGGTCTAGCGGGAACTTTGGAGCAGTTCTTC
clone_size: -; cdr3_length: 16; v_call: TRBV19; d_call: TRBD2; j_call: TRBJ2-7; cdr3_aa: CASTDPTGTSGYEQYF; cdr3_nt: TGTGCCAGTACCGACCCCACCGGGACTAGCGGCTACGAGCAGTACTTC
clone_size: -; cdr3_length: 14; v_call: TRBV6-5; d_call: TRBD1; j_call: TRBJ1-2; cdr3_aa: CASRDREGGHGYTF; cdr3_nt: TGTGCCAGCAGGGACAGGGAAGGAGGCCACGGCTACACCTTC
clone_size: once; cdr3_length: 13; v_call: TRBV7-9; d_call: TRBD1; j_call: TRBJ2-7; cdr3_aa: CASTGDRGYEQYF; cdr3_nt: TGTGCCAGCACCGGTGACAGGGGCTACGAGCAGTACTTC
clone_size: -; cdr3_length: 14; v_call: TRBV11-2; d_call: -; j_call: TRBJ2-5; cdr3_aa: CASSPMGREETQYF; cdr3_nt: TGTGCCAGCAGTCCGATGGGACGAGAGGAGACCCAGTACTTC
clone_size: -; cdr3_length: 12; v_call: TRBV19; d_call: TRBD2; j_call: TRBJ2-7; cdr3_aa: CAAGANYYEQYF; cdr3_nt: TGTGCCGCGGGAGCAAACTACTACGAGCAGTACTTC
clone_size: -; cdr3_length: 16; v_call: TRBV5-8; d_call: TRBD1; j_call: TRBJ1-4; cdr3_aa: CASSLSWDSKNEKLFF; cdr3_nt: TGTGCCAGCAGCTTGAGTTGGGACAGTAAAAATGAAAAACTGTTTTTT
clone_size: -; cdr3_length: 20; v_call: TRBV12-5; d_call: -; j_call: TRBJ2-6; cdr3_aa: CASFFASPGTSLSGANVLTF; cdr3_nt: TGTGCTAGCTTCTTCGCCTCTCCCGGGACCAGCCTCTCTGGGGCCAACGTCCTGACTTTC